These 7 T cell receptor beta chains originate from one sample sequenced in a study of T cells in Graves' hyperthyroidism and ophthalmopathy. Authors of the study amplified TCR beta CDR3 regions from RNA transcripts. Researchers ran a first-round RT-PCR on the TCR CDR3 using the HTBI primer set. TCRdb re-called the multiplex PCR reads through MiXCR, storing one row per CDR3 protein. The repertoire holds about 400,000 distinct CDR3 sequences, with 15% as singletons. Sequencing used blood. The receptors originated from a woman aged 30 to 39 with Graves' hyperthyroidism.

CDR3 protein: CASSALSGLAGGRSYNEQFF. The CDR3 nucleotides read TGTGCCAGCAGCGCGCTGTCGGGACTAGCGGGAGGAAGGTCCTACAATGAGCAGTTCTTC. The V gene is TRBV9, the J gene TRBJ2-1, with 15 bases matching TRBD2. The V and J ends lost 3 bases and 1 base, in that order; junction bases with no gene match: 11. The CDR3 has 20 amino acids. Germline CDR1 is SGDLS and CDR2 is YYNGEE.

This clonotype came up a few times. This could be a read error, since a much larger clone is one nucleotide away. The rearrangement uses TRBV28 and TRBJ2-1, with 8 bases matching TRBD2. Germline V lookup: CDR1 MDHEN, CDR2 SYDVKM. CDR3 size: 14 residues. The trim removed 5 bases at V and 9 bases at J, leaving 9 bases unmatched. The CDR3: CASSPAGTRVEQFF. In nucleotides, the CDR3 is TGTGCCAGCAGTCCCGCCGGGACTAGGGTTGAGCAGTTCTTC.

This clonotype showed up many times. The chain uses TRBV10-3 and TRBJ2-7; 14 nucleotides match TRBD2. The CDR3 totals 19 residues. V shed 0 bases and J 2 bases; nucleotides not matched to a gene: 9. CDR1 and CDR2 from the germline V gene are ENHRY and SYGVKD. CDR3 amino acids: CAISESSGTSGSNPYEQYF. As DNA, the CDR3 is TGTGCCATCAGTGAGTCATCAGGGACTAGCGGGAGTAACCCCTACGAGCAGTACTTC.

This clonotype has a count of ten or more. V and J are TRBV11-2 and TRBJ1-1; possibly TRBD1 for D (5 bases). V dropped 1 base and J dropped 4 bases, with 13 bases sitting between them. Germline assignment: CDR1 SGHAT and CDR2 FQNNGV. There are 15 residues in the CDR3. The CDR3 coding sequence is TGTGCCAGCAGCTTAGTTGGGGGACCGGGCACTGAAGCTTTCTTT. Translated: CASSLVGGPGTEAFF.

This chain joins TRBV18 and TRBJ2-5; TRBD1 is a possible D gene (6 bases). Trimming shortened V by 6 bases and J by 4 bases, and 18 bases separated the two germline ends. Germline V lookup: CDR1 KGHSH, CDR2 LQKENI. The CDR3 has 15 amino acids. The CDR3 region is CASSLITRGSETQYF. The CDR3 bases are TGTGCCAGCTCGCTAATAACAAGGGGGTCAGAGACCCAGTACTTC. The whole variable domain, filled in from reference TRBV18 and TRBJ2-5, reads NAGVMQNPRHLVRRRGQEARLRCSPMKGHSHVYWYRQLPEEGLKFMVYLQKENIIDESGMPKERFSAEFPKEGPSILRIQQVVRGDSAAYFCASSLITRGSETQYFGPGTRLLVL.

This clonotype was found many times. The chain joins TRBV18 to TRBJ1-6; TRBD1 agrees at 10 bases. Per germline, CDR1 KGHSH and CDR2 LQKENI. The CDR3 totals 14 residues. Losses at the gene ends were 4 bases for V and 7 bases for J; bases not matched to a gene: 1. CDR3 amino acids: CASSRGQGNSPLHF. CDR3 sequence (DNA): TGTGCCAGCTCACGGGGACAGGGGAATTCACCCCTCCACTTT.

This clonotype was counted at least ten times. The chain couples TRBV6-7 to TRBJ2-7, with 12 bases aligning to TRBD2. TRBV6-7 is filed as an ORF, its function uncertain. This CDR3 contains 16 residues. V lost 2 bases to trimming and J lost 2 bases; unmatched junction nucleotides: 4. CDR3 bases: TGTGCCAGCAGTTACGGGACTAGCGGGCGTACCTACGAGCAGTACTTC. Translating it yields CASSYGTSGRTYEQYF.